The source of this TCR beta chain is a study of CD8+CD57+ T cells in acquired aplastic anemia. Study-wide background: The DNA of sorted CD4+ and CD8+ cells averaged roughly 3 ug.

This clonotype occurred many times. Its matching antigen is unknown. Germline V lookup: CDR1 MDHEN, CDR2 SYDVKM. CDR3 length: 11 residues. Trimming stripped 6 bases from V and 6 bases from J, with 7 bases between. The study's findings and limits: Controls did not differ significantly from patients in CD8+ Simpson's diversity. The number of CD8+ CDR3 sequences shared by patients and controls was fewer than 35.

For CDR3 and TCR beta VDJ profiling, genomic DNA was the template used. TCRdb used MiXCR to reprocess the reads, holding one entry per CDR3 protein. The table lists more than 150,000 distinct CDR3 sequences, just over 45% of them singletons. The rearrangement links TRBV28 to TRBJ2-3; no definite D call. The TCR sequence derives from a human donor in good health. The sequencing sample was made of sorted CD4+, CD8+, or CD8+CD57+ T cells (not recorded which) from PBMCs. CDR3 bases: TGTGCCAGCAGCCTAGTGGATACGCAGTATTTT. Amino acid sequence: CASSLVDTQYF.